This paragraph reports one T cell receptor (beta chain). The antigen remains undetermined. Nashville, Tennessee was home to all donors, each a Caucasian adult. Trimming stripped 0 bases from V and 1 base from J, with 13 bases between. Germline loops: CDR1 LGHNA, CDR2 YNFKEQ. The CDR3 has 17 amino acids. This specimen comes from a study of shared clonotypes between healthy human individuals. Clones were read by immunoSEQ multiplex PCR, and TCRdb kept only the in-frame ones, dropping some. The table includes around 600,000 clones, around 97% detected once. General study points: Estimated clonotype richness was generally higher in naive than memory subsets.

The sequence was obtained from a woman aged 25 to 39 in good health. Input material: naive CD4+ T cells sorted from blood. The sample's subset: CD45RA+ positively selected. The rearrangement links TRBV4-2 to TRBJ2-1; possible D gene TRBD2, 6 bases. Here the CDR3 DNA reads TGTGCCAGCAGCCAAGAGCAGCGGGCCAGATCCTACAATGAGCAGTTCTTC. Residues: CASSQEQRARSYNEQFF.